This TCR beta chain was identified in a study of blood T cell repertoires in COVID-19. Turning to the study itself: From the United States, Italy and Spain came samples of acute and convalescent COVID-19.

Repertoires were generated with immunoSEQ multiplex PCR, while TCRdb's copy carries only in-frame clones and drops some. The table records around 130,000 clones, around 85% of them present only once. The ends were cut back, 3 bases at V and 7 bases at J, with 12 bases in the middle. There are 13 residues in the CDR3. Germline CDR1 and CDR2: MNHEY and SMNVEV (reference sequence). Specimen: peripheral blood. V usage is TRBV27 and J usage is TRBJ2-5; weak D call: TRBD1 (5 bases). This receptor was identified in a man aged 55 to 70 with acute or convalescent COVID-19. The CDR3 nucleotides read TGTGCCAGCAGTTTTAGCAGGGTGGGGACCCAGTACTTC. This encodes CASSFSRVGTQYF.